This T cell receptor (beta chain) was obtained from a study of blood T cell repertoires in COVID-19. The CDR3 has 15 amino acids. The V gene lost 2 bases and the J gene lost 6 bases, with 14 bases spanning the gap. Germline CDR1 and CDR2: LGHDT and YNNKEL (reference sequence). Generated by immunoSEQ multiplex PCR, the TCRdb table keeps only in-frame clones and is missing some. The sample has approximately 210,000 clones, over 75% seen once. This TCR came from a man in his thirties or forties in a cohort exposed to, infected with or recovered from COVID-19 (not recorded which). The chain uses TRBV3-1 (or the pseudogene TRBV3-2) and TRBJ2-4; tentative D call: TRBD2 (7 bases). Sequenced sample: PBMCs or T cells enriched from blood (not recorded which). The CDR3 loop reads CASSQRGGMGNIQYF. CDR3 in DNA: TGTGCCAGCAGCCAAAGGGGGGGTATGGGAAACATTCAGTACTTC.